Each of the 30 T cell receptor beta chains below was sequenced from the same sample in a study of response to subunit inactivated influenza vaccine. Using its own MiXCR run on the RT-PCR reads, TCRdb lists one record per CDR3 protein. The data show 550,000 to 600,000 distinct CDR3 sequences, approximately 12% seen once. Sample: PBMCs from blood, taken on the day of vaccination. Receptor source: a man aged 45-65 years who received an inactivated influenza vaccine.

Ten or more counts support this clonotype. The V gene is TRBV12-3 or TRBV12-4, the J gene TRBJ2-3; D call uncertain. The CDR3 loop spans 14 amino acids. V lost 4 bases, J lost 6 bases, and 14 bases lay in between. The CDR3 nucleotides are TGTGCCAGCAGTTCCAACCGACCGGAGGATACGCAGTATTTT. Translation gives CASSSNRPEDTQYF.

The J gene is TRBJ2-7, the V gene TRBV9; 8 nucleotides match TRBD1. The V gene end was trimmed by 1 base and the J gene end by 7 bases; junction bases not matched to a gene: 13. The CDR3 consists of 16 residues. The V gene's germline CDR1 is SGDLS and CDR2 YYNGEE. The CDR3 here is CASSVTPQDRADEQYF. CDR3 in DNA: TGTGCCAGCAGCGTAACCCCCCAGGACAGGGCCGATGAGCAGTACTTC.

The sample holds a few counts of this clonotype. The chain employs TRBV5-1 and TRBJ1-2, with 7 bases matching TRBD1. Germline loops: CDR1 SGHRS, CDR2 YFSETQ. There are 13 residues in the CDR3. The junction had 4 bases not matched to a gene; V was cut back by 1 base and J by 7 bases. The CDR3 DNA reads as TGCGCCAGCAGCTTGTTAGGGGACAGTGGCTACACCTTC. Its protein product is CASSLLGDSGYTF.

This clonotype was seen ten or more times. CDR3 sequence (DNA): TGTGCCAGCAGCTTATCGGCAGGAGCAGGAGAGACCCAGTACTTC. It is translated as CASSLSAGAGETQYF. The chain links TRBV7-9 to TRBJ2-5; D not resolved. CDR1 SEHNR and CDR2 FQNEAQ come from the germline V gene (reference sequence). Trimming cost V 2 bases and J 4 bases, with 14 bases left between them. This CDR3 has 15 amino acids.

The chain links TRBV11-2 to TRBJ1-1; 8 bases match TRBD1. Germline values: CDR1 SGHAT, CDR2 FQNNGV. The CDR3 sequence is 15 residues long. The V gene end was trimmed by 4 bases and the J gene end by 10 bases; junction bases not matched to a gene: 14. The CDR3 region has the DNA TGTGCCAGCAGCTCAAACTATCTCGCAGGGGGCCGAGCTTTCTTT. Residues: CASSSNYLAGGRAFF.

This clonotype has only a few counts. The gene calls are TRBV29-1 and TRBJ1-4; no definite D call. The CDR3 sequence is 13 residues long. Trimming left V 7 bases short and J 3 bases short, with 12 bases between. Germline V lookup: CDR1 SQVTM, CDR2 ANQGSEA. This CDR3 is CSAQRWANEKLFF. The CDR3 DNA reads TGCAGCGCCCAGAGGTGGGCTAATGAAAAACTGTTTTTT.

This clonotype has more than one count but fewer than ten. CDR3 nucleotide sequence: TGCGCCAGCAGCCCGACTAGCGGGAGAGAGTACCAAGAGACCCAGTACTTC. This sequence encodes CASSPTSGREYQETQYF. This chain connects TRBV5-1 to TRBJ2-5; 12 nucleotides agree with TRBD2. Per germline, CDR1 SGHRS and CDR2 YFSETQ. This CDR3 has 17 residues. V shed 4 bases and J 0 bases; nucleotides not matched to a gene: 7.

This clonotype was picked up a small number of times. The chain is built from TRBV12-3 or TRBV12-4 and TRBJ2-1; the D is unclear. The V gene lost 6 bases and the J gene lost 5 bases, with 20 bases spanning the gap. The CDR3 is 16 amino acids. The CDR3 loop reads CASSDILSAWDNEQFF. CDR3 coding DNA: TGTGCCAGCAGCGATATTTTGAGTGCGTGGGACAATGAGCAGTTCTTC.

The chain joins TRBV7-3 to TRBJ2-2; tentative D call: TRBD2 (6 bases). This CDR3 is built from 17 residues. CDR1 is SGHTA, CDR2 FQGTGA, per germline. V lost 5 bases to trimming and J lost 6 bases, with 22 bases between them. The CDR3 DNA reads as TGTGCCAGCAGCCCTTCGGGTGGTAGCGGCCAGGCCGGGGAGCTGTTTTTT. Residues: CASSPSGGSGQAGELFF.

About this clonotype: A read error may explain this, as a much larger clone is one base away. The V call is TRBV12-3 or TRBV12-4, the J call TRBJ1-2, with D tentatively TRBD1 (6 bases). CDR3 length equals 15 residues. V was trimmed by 5 bases and J by 2 bases, leaving 15 bases between them. The CDR3 region is CASSPGTWANYGYTF. The CDR3 nucleotides read TGTGCCAGCAGTCCAGGGACATGGGCCAACTATGGCTACACCTTC.

This clonotype was seen a handful of times. The CDR3 nucleotides read TGTGCCAGCAGTTCCAATGACCGTCGCTACGAGCAGTACTTC. Encoded protein: CASSSNDRRYEQYF. The V and J genes are TRBV6-5 and TRBJ2-7; D gene uncertain. V gave up 4 bases and J gave up 3 bases, with 13 bases separating them. Germline assignment: CDR1 MNHEY and CDR2 SVGAGI. This CDR3 region has 14 residues.

This clonotype was observed a few times. The chain's CDR3 is CASSTLAGASDTQYF. The CDR3 nucleotides read TGTGCCAGTAGTACACTAGCGGGGGCCTCAGATACGCAGTATTTT. The J gene is TRBJ2-3, the V gene TRBV19, with TRBD2 matching over 11 bases. Trimming took 4 bases from V and 4 from J; bases not matched to a gene: 4. The CDR3 totals 15 residues. Germline CDR1 reads LNHDA; CDR2 reads SQIVND (reference sequence).

This clonotype was counted at least ten times. CDR3 amino acids: CSARRDYQETQYF. The CDR3 coding sequence is TGCAGTGCTAGACGGGACTACCAAGAGACCCAGTACTTC. The chain links TRBV20-1 to TRBJ2-5, with D perhaps TRBD2 (6 bases). CDR3 length: 13 amino acids. Trimming stripped 2 bases from V and 0 bases from J, with 7 bases between. The germline CDR1 and CDR2 sequences are DFQATT and SNEGSKA (reference sequence).

The chain has TRBV15 and TRBJ2-7, with D tentatively TRBD2 (5 bases). This CDR3 spans 15 amino acids. Germline CDR1 is LNHNV and CDR2 is YYDKDF (reference sequence). The V end lost 0 bases, the J end lost 7 bases, and 16 bases lay between the germline ends. The CDR3 protein is CATSRDLGRTGEQYF. CDR3 nucleotide sequence: TGTGCCACCAGCAGAGATCTGGGAAGGACGGGGGAGCAGTACTTC.

This clonotype has only a few counts. V usage is TRBV10-2 and J usage is TRBJ1-1; TRBD1 is a possible D gene (6 bases). The CDR3 is made up of 13 amino acids. CDR1 WSHSY and CDR2 SAAADI come from the germline V gene. Between the trimmed V and J ends, which lost 7 bases and 1 base, there was a span of 10 bases. The CDR3 nucleotides are TGCGCCAGCAATGACAGGCAGAACACTGAAGCTTTCTTT. It encodes CASNDRQNTEAFF.

The rearrangement uses TRBV6-2 or TRBV6-3 and TRBJ2-2; D remains unclear. CDR1 is MNHEY and CDR2 is SVGEGT in the germline V gene. Trimming cost V 7 bases and J 0 bases, with 12 bases left between them. The CDR3 runs 15 residues. The CDR3 DNA is TGTGCCAGCAAAATTTACAGAGCGAACACCGGGGAGCTGTTTTTT. This encodes CASKIYRANTGELFF.

This clonotype came up once. V is TRBV7-2 and J is TRBJ1-5, with D possibly TRBD1 on 5 matching bases. The length of the CDR3 is 15 residues. Trimming removed 1 base from V and 3 bases from J, with 10 bases in between. Germline CDR1 and CDR2: SGHTA and FQGNSA. The CDR3 nucleotides read TGTGCCAGCAGCTTAGTGGGGGAGTTCAATCAGCCCCAGCATTTT. The encoded protein is CASSLVGEFNQPQHF.

V and J are TRBV20-1 and TRBJ2-7, with D uncertain. The CDR3 covers 12 residues. V lost 4 bases, J lost 1 base, and 8 bases lay in between. The germline V gene has CDR1 DFQATT and CDR2 SNEGSKA (reference sequence). The CDR3 DNA is TGCAGTGCTATGCGGACGTCCTACGAGCAGTACTTC. Its protein product is CSAMRTSYEQYF.

This clonotype was observed at least ten times. The chain links TRBV9 to TRBJ1-4; the D gene is possibly TRBD1 (5 bases). The CDR3 sequence is 14 residues long. Between the trimmed V and J ends, which lost 0 bases and 4 bases, there was a span of 7 bases. Germline V lookup: CDR1 SGDLS, CDR2 YYNGEE. The CDR3 DNA follows: TGTGCCAGCAGCGTAGGACAGATTAATGAAAAACTGTTTTTT. Translated, it gives CASSVGQINEKLFF.

This clonotype has a handful of counts. This chain links TRBV27 with TRBJ2-7; D is undetermined. V dropped 2 bases and J dropped 5 bases, with 10 bases sitting between them. CDR3 length: 13 amino acids. Germline CDR1 is MNHEY and CDR2 is SMNVEV (reference sequence). The CDR3 is CASSLTRGHEQYF. Here the CDR3 DNA reads TGTGCCAGCAGTTTAACCCGTGGCCACGAGCAGTACTTC.

The J gene is TRBJ2-1, the V gene TRBV28; no firm D call. Trimming removed 1 base from V and 4 bases from J, with 8 bases in between. CDR3 length: 14 amino acids. The germline gives CDR1 MDHEN, CDR2 SYDVKM. In DNA, the CDR3 is TGTGCCAGCAGTTTATTTCTAGTTTACAATGAGCAGTTCTTC. Residues: CASSLFLVYNEQFF.

In its sample, this clonotype was seen many times. J is TRBJ2-2 and V is TRBV15; D is uncertain. CDR1 and CDR2 (germline): LNHNV, YYDKDF (reference sequence). The CDR3 totals 15 residues. Trimming cost V 5 bases and J 1 base, with 11 bases left between them. CDR3 region: CATSANRQNTGELFF. The CDR3 DNA is TGTGCCACCAGCGCAAACCGACAGAACACCGGGGAGCTGTTTTTT.

V gene TRBV20-1 combines with J gene TRBJ2-1, with D perhaps being TRBD1 or TRBD2 (5 bases each). CDR1 DFQATT and CDR2 SNEGSKA come from the germline V gene (reference sequence). The CDR3 contains 19 residues. Trimming cost V 1 base and J 6 bases, with 28 bases left between them. The CDR3 here is CSARVDGTDDSIRPNEQFF. CDR3 DNA: TGCAGTGCTAGAGTAGACGGGACCGATGACTCGATACGCCCCAATGAGCAGTTCTTC.

This clonotype was observed at least ten times. The genes are TRBV5-1 and TRBJ2-7; D ambiguous. Germline V gene data show CDR1 as SGHRS and CDR2 as YFSETQ. The CDR3 totals 13 residues. Trimming shortened V by 1 base and J by 3 bases, and 8 bases separated the two germline ends. The chain's CDR3 is CASSLSQNYEQYF. Here the CDR3 DNA reads TGCGCCAGCAGCTTGAGCCAAAACTACGAGCAGTACTTC.

This chain uses TRBV6-1 with TRBJ1-5; D is possibly TRBD1 (5 bases). The CDR3 length is 13 residues. The V gene's germline CDR1 is MNHNS and CDR2 SASEGT. Trimming pared 5 bases from V and 7 bases from J, leaving 12 bases between. The CDR3 DNA follows: TGTGCCAGCAGTAAACAGAGGGGCCAGCCCCAGCATTTT. Translated, it gives CASSKQRGQPQHF.

This clonotype was seen more than once but under ten times. CDR3 bases: TGCGCCAGCAGTTATGGGGAGACTGGAAACACCATATATTTT. Amino acids: CASSYGETGNTIYF. V usage is TRBV5-1 and J usage is TRBJ1-3; D not resolved. This CDR3 is 14 amino acids long. Germline assignment: CDR1 SGHRS and CDR2 YFSETQ. The V gene lost 5 bases and the J gene lost 2 bases, with 11 bases spanning the gap.

The CDR3 region is CASSTVSSGGGYGELFF. CDR3 coding DNA: TGTGCCAGTAGTACCGTATCGAGCGGGGGAGGGTACGGGGAGCTGTTTTTT. The chain carries TRBV19 and TRBJ2-2, with 8 bases that match TRBD2. Germline V CDR1 and CDR2: LNHDA, SQIVND (reference sequence). This CDR3 contains 17 residues. The J segment lost 7 bases and the V segment lost 4 bases, leaving 14 bases of the junction unmatched.

This clonotype was counted many times. V gene TRBV28 combines with J gene TRBJ1-5; 8 bases align to TRBD1. Germline assignment: CDR1 MDHEN and CDR2 SYDVKM. V lost 1 base and J lost 4; bases outside the gene matches: 6. This CDR3 contains 16 residues. The CDR3 loop reads CASSLSWTGTNQPQHF. The DNA of the CDR3 is TGTGCCAGCAGTTTATCTTGGACAGGGACAAATCAGCCCCAGCATTTT.

In its sample, this clonotype was seen many times. The genes are TRBV4-1 and TRBJ2-3, with D uncertain. The germline V gene has CDR1 MGHRA and CDR2 YSYEKL. This CDR3 has 12 residues. Trimming pared 1 base from V and 6 bases from J, leaving 5 bases between. CDR3 region: CASSQVGDTQYF. DNA of the CDR3: TGCGCCAGCAGCCAAGTTGGGGATACGCAGTATTTT.

The chain couples TRBV6-2 or TRBV6-3 to TRBJ2-1; D is possibly TRBD2 (5 bases). CDR3 length: 15 amino acids. V was trimmed by 8 bases and J by 0 bases, leaving 14 bases between them. From germline, CDR1 is MNHEY and CDR2 SVGEGT. The CDR3 DNA reads as TGTGCCAGCGGCGGGCGCGCCAGCTCCTACAATGAGCAGTTCTTC. It translates to CASGGRASSYNEQFF.